The next 2 T cell receptor beta chains were all read from a single sample in a study of CD8 T cells in Susac syndrome. Reverse transcription of about 0.45 to 1 ug RNA was performed with random hexamers. TCRdb reprocessed the immunoSEQ multiplex PCR reads via MiXCR and lists one record per CDR3 protein. Of a few hundred thousand distinct CDR3 sequences listed, 65% to 90% are singletons. The specimen sequenced was CD8+ T cells from PBMCs. Every receptor here comes from a human donor with multiple sclerosis.

The rearrangement links TRBV9 to TRBJ2-6, with D uncertain. Germline assignment: CDR1 SGDLS and CDR2 YYNGEE. Trimming cost V 3 bases and J 0 bases, with 4 bases left between them. This CDR3 region has 14 residues. Written as DNA, the CDR3 is TGTGCCAGCAGCGGGGACTCTGGGGCCAACGTCCTGACTTTC. It specifies CASSGDSGANVLTF.

V gene TRBV4-1 combines with J gene TRBJ2-7; TRBD2 aligns across 14 bases. The CDR3 spans 15 residues. Trimming cost V 2 bases and J 5 bases; bases outside gene matches: 2. Per germline, CDR1 MGHRA and CDR2 YSYEKL. CDR3 loop: CASSQTGLAGDEQYF. In nucleotides, the CDR3 is TGCGCCAGCAGCCAAACGGGACTAGCGGGAGACGAGCAGTACTTC.